Sequencing of this TCR beta chain was carried out in a study of blood T cell repertoires in COVID-19. This clone was picked up one time. Trimming shortened V by 2 bases and J by 8 bases, and 9 bases separated the two germline ends. The germline V gene has CDR1 MNHEY and CDR2 SMNVEV (reference sequence). This CDR3 has 13 amino acids. Seattle patients were enrolled during active infection and followed longitudinally. As processed by the authors: Estimation of nucleated cell counts was performed using reference gene primer amplification. TCRdb keeps only in-frame clones here, not all; method: immunoSEQ multiplex PCR. V, J and clone size reflect that table, while D and trimming were determined from the DNA. The sample contains more than 300,000 clones, around 87% of which appear only once.

The rearrangement joins TRBV27 to TRBJ2-2, with D possibly matching TRBD1 (5 bases). Sequencing was performed on peripheral blood. The TCR comes from a woman in her 30s with COVID-19, enrolled during active disease. The CDR3 nucleotides read TGTGCCAGCAGTTTACGGGCAGGGGGGGAGCTGTTTTTT. It codes for CASSLRAGGELFF.